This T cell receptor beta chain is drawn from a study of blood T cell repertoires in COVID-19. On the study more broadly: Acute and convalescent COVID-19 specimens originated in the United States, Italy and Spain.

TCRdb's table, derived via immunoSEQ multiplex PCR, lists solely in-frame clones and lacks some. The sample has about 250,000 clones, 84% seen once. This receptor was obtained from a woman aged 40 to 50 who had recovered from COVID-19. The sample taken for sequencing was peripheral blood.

As DNA, the CDR3 is TGTGCCAGCAGCGCGACAGGGGGCGGCGGGGAGCTGTTTTTT. This gives the protein CASSATGGGGELFF. The rearrangement links TRBV9 to TRBJ2-2, with TRBD1 matching 10 bases. Per the germline V gene, CDR1 is SGDLS and CDR2 is YYNGEE. The CDR3 sequence is 14 residues long. V shed 3 bases and J 7 bases; nucleotides not matched to a gene: 3.